The rows below give T cell receptor beta chains drawn from one sample of a study of cytomegalovirus exposure and HLA in healthy donors. This table comes from immunoSEQ multiplex PCR, and its TCRdb copy is limited to in-frame clones, with some not included. The sample holds about 220,000 clones, 82% seen once. The sample taken for sequencing was PBMCs. The receptors come from a middle-aged woman in good health and CMV-seropositive. Each CDR3 is given with its conserved first and last residue. Fields, in order: CDR3 protein, CDR3 DNA, J gene, D gene, V gene, clone size. D genes are given only for firm matches. The listing skips clone size in some rows; elsewhere it reads once, few, many or a size class.

CASSSGTATGTQYF TGCGCCAGCAGCTCCGGGACTGCTACAGGTACGCAGTATTTT TRBJ2-3 - TRBV5-1 -
CASSMSHGSNSPLHF TGTGCCAGTAGTATGTCCCACGGTTCCAATTCACCCCTCCACTTT TRBJ1-6 - TRBV19 -
CASSPQGANEQFF TGTGCCAGCAGCCCACAGGGGGCAAATGAGCAGTTCTTC TRBJ2-1 TRBD1 TRBV7-3 -
CASSVFTGRGNTEAFF TGTGCCAGCAGCGTATTCACAGGGAGAGGGAACACTGAAGCTTTCTTT TRBJ1-1 - TRBV5-6 once
CASSYQGQLYQETQYF TGTGCCAGCAGTTATCAAGGACAGCTGTACCAAGAGACCCAGTACTTC TRBJ2-5 - TRBV6-6 -
CASSLTATNTGELFF TGTGCCAGCAGCCTGACAGCTACGAACACCGGGGAGCTGTTTTTT TRBJ2-2 - TRBV6-6 -
CASSHRLAGDNNEQFF TGTGCCAGCAGTCACCGTCTAGCGGGAGACAACAATGAGCAGTTCTTC TRBJ2-1 TRBD2 TRBV2 -
CASSRIGQGTGNTEAFF TGTGCCAGCAGCCGCATTGGACAGGGGACAGGGAATACTGAAGCTTTCTTT TRBJ1-1 TRBD1 TRBV4-2 -
CASSDPRTGGATEAFF TGTGCCAGCAGTGACCCTAGGACAGGGGGCGCGACTGAAGCTTTCTTT TRBJ1-1 TRBD1 TRBV6-4 -
CASSAGQGAITYEQYF TGTGCCAGCTCAGCCGGACAGGGGGCTATCACCTACGAGCAGTACTTC TRBJ2-7 TRBD1 TRBV18 -
CASSIVPTDYGYTF TGTGCCAGTAGTATAGTACCCACGGACTATGGCTACACCTTC TRBJ1-2 - TRBV19 -
CASSAGANVLTF TGTGCCAGTTCGGCTGGGGCCAACGTCCTGACTTTC TRBJ2-6 - TRBV5-8 -
CASSVGRSQETQYF TGTGCCAGCAGCGTAGGGCGGAGCCAAGAGACCCAGTACTTC TRBJ2-5 - TRBV9 -
CASSSNGLVWDTQYF TGTGCCAGCAGCTCCAACGGACTAGTCTGGGATACGCAGTATTTT TRBJ2-3 TRBD2 TRBV11-3 -
CASSLAGGRGNEQFF TGTGCCAGCAGCTTGGCGGGGGGGCGGGGTAATGAGCAGTTCTTC TRBJ2-1 TRBD2 TRBV11-3 once
CASSITGKLFF TGTGCCAGTAGTATAACAGGAAAACTGTTTTTT TRBJ1-4 - TRBV19 -
CASSLLVLNNEQFF TGTGCCAGCAGTTTATTAGTACTCAACAATGAGCAGTTCTTC TRBJ2-1 - TRBV27 -